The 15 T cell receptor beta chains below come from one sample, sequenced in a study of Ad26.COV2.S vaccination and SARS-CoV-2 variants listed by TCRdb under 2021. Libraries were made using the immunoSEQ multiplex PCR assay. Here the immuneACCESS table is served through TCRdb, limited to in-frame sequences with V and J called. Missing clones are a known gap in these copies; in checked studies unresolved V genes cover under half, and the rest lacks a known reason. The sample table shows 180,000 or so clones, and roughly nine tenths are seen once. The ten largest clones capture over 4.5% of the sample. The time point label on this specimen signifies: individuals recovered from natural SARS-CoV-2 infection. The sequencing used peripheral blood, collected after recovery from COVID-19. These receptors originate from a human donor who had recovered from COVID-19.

DNA of the CDR3: TGTGCCACCAGCAGAGTCCTGAACACTGAAGCTTTCTTT. This sequence encodes CATSRVLNTEAFF. The chain has TRBV15 and TRBJ1-1; D gene ambiguous. Per germline, CDR1 LNHNV and CDR2 YYDKDF (reference sequence). V lost 1 base, J lost 0 bases, and 3 bases lay in between. The CDR3 contains 13 residues. Full variable domain (rest looked up from reference TRBV15 and TRBJ1-1): DAMVIQNPRYQVTQFGKPVTLSCSQTLNHNVMYWYQQKSSQAPKLLFHYYDKDFNNEADTPDNFQSRRPNTSFCFLDIRSPGLGDTAMYLCATSRVLNTEAFFGQGTRLTVV.

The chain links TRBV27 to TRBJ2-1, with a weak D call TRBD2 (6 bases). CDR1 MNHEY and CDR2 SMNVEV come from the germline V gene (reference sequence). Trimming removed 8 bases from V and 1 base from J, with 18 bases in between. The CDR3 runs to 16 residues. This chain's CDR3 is CASALAPGVSYNEQFF. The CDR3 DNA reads TGTGCCAGCGCGCTAGCGCCTGGTGTTTCCTACAATGAGCAGTTCTTC.

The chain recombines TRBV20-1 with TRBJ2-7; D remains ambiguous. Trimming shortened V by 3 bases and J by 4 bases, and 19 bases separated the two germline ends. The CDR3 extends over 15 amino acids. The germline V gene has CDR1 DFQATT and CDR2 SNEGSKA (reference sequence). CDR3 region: CSASPAPPGLYEQYF. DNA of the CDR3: TGCAGTGCTAGTCCTGCTCCACCCGGGCTTTACGAGCAGTACTTC.

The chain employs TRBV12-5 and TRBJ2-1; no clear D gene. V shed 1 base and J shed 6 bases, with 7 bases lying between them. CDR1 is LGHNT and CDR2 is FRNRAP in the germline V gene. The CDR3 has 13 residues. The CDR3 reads CASGLEIVNEQFF. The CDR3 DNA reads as TGTGCTAGTGGTTTGGAGATCGTCAATGAGCAGTTCTTC.

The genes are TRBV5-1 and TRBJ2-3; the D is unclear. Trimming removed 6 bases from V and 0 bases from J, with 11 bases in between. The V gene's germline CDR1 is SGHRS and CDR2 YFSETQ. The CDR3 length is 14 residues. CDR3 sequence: CASTGGYSTDTQYF. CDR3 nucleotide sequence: TGCGCCAGCACCGGCGGCTATAGCACAGATACGCAGTATTTT.

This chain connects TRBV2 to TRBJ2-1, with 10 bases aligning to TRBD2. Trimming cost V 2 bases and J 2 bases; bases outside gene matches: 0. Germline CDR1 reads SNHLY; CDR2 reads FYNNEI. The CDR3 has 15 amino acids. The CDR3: CASSELAGAYNEQFF. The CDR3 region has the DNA TGTGCCAGCAGTGAACTAGCGGGGGCCTACAATGAGCAGTTCTTC.

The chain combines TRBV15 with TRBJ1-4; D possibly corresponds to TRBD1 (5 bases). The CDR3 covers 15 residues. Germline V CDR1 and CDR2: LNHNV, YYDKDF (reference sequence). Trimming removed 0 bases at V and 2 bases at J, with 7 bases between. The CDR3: CATSRDGGTNEKLFF. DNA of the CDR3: TGTGCCACCAGCAGAGACGGGGGTACTAATGAAAAACTGTTTTTT. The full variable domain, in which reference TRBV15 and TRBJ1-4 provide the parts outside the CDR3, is DAMVIQNPRYQVTQFGKPVTLSCSQTLNHNVMYWYQQKSSQAPKLLFHYYDKDFNNEADTPDNFQSRRPNTSFCFLDIRSPGLGDTAMYLCATSRDGGTNEKLFFGSGTQLSVL.

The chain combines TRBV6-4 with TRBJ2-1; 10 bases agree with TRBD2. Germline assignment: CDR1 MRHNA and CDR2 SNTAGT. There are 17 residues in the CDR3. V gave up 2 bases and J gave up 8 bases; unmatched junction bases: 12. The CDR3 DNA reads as TGTGCCAGCAGTGACCCACCCCTAGCGGGAGCTGGAGATGAGCAGTTCTTC. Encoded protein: CASSDPPLAGAGDEQFF.

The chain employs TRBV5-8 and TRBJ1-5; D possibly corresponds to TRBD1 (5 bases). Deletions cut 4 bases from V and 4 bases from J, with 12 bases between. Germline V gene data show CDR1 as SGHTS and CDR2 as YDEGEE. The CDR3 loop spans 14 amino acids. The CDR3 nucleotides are TGTGCCAGCAGCCTGACTGGGACGAATCAGCCCCAGCATTTT. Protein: CASSLTGTNQPQHF. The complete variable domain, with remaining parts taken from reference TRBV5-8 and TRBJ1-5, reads EAGVTQSPTHLIKTRGQQATLRCSPISGHTSVYWYQQALGLGLQFLLWYDEGEERNRGNFPPRFSGRQFPNYSSELNVNALELEDSALYLCASSLTGTNQPQHFGDGTRLSIL.

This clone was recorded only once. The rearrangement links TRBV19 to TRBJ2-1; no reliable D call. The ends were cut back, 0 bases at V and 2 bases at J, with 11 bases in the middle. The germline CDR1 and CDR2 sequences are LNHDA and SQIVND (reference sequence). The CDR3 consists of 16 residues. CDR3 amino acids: CASSIDSIVTYNEQFF. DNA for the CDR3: TGTGCCAGTAGTATAGATTCAATCGTAACCTACAATGAGCAGTTCTTC.

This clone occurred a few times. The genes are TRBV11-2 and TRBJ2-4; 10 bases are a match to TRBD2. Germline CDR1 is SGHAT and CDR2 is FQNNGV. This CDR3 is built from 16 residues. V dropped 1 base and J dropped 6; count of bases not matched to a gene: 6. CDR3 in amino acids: CASSLASGGAGNIQYF. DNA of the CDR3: TGTGCCAGCAGCTTAGCCAGCGGGGGGGCAGGAAACATTCAGTACTTC.

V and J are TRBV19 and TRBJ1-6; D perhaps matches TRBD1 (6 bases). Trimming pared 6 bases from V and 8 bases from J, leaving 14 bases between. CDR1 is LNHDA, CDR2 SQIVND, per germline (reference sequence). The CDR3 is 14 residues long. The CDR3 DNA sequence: TGTGCCAGTAGGTGGGGGCCAGACGATTCACCCCTCCACTTT. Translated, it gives CASRWGPDDSPLHF.

CDR3 sequence: CAISEFRGNTGELFF. The DNA of the CDR3 is TGTGCCATCAGTGAGTTTCGAGGGAACACCGGGGAGCTGTTTTTT. The genes are TRBV10-3 and TRBJ2-2; no reliable D call. The germline gives CDR1 ENHRY, CDR2 SYGVKD. V lost 1 base to trimming and J lost 1 base, with 7 bases between them. The CDR3 consists of 15 residues.

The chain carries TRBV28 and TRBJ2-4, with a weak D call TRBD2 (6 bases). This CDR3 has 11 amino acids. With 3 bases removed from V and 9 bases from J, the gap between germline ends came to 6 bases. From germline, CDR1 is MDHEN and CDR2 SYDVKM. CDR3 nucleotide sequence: TGTGCCAGCAGTTTCGGGGGCATTCAGTACTTC. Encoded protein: CASSFGGIQYF.

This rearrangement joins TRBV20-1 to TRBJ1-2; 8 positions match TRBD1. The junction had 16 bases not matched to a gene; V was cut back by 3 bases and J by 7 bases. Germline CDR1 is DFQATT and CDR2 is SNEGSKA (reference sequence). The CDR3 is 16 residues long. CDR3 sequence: CSASAGTGLGQGGYTF. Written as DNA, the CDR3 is TGCAGTGCTAGTGCCGGGACAGGTCTGGGCCAAGGTGGCTACACCTTC.